A single sample gave rise to the 17 T cell receptor beta chains below, sequenced in a study of blood T cell repertoires in COVID-19. The assay was immunoSEQ multiplex PCR, and TCRdb's table has in-frame clones only and misses some. The sample yields around 160,000 clones, around 81% seen once. Specimen: peripheral blood. These receptor sequences come from a man aged 55-75 years with active or convalescent COVID-19.

The genes are TRBV28 and TRBJ2-3; 8 bases line up with TRBD1. The CDR3 runs to 15 residues. The germline V gene encodes CDR1 MDHEN and CDR2 SYDVKM. J was trimmed by 5 bases and V by 2 bases; bases with no gene match: 6. The CDR3 DNA reads TGTGCCAGCAGTTTAGCAGGACAGGGTCAAGATACGCAGTATTTT. Its translation is CASSLAGQGQDTQYF.

The CDR3 DNA is TGTGCCAGCAGTTTACTCAGCTTCGGGATCACAGATACGCAGTATTTT. Its protein product is CASSLLSFGITDTQYF. The chain is built from TRBV27 and TRBJ2-3; perhaps TRBD2 as D (5 bases). Trimming took 2 bases from V and 2 from J, leaving 14 bases between them. Per germline, CDR1 MNHEY and CDR2 SMNVEV (reference sequence). There are 16 residues in the CDR3.

This rearrangement joins TRBV5-1 to TRBJ2-1; 9 bases are shared with TRBD2. The germline CDR1 and CDR2 sequences are SGHRS and YFSETQ. The trim removed 0 bases at V and 0 bases at J, leaving 4 bases unmatched. This CDR3 is built from 17 residues. The CDR3 is CASSLGLADSSYNEQFF. CDR3 sequence (DNA): TGCGCCAGCAGCTTGGGACTAGCGGATAGCTCCTACAATGAGCAGTTCTTC.

The chain links TRBV6-2 or TRBV6-3 to TRBJ1-4; D might be TRBD1 (6 bases). In germline, CDR1 is MNHEY, CDR2 SVGEGT. The V end lost 5 bases, the J end lost 7 bases, and 17 bases lay between the germline ends. The CDR3 runs 15 residues. The CDR3 protein is CASSGIRDIGEKLFF. CDR3 in DNA: TGTGCCAGCAGTGGGATACGGGACATCGGTGAAAAACTGTTTTTT.

This chain uses TRBV19 with TRBJ2-3; TRBD1 matches 7 bases. Germline CDR1 and CDR2: LNHDA and SQIVND (reference sequence). CDR3 length equals 19 residues. Germline trimming cut 9 bases from V and 2 bases from J; bases unmatched to any gene: 23. CDR3 amino acids: CARDQNRSRDSIFTDTQYF. For the CDR3, the DNA is TGTGCCAGGGACCAGAACCGCAGCCGGGACAGCATCTTCACAGATACGCAGTATTTT.

The chain uses TRBV19 and TRBJ2-1; 8 positions match TRBD2. Germline CDR1 and CDR2: LNHDA and SQIVND (reference sequence). Losses at the gene ends were 5 bases for V and 7 bases for J; bases not matched to a gene: 13. The CDR3 totals 16 residues. In DNA form, the CDR3 reads TGTGCCAGTAGTCCCCCCACGGGACTAGAAACGAATGAGCAGTTCTTC. Translating it yields CASSPPTGLETNEQFF.

J is TRBJ1-1 and V is TRBV5-1, with 7 bases matching TRBD1. This CDR3 is built from 14 residues. V dropped 4 bases and J dropped 7; count of bases not matched to a gene: 10. Germline V lookup: CDR1 SGHRS, CDR2 YFSETQ. CDR3 nucleotides: TGCGCCAGCAGCGAAGGGGGCGGGATTCTTGAAGCTTTCTTT. Amino acids: CASSEGGGILEAFF.

The chain couples TRBV6-6 to TRBJ2-1; 14 bases fit TRBD2. Germline CDR1 is MNHNY and CDR2 is SVGAGI (reference sequence). V gave up 7 bases and J gave up 9 bases; unmatched junction bases: 11. This CDR3 spans 16 amino acids. The CDR3: CASTGAGLAGAGEQFF. The CDR3 DNA follows: TGTGCCAGCACCGGGGCGGGACTAGCGGGAGCGGGTGAGCAGTTCTTC.

The chain links TRBV27 to TRBJ2-2; 9 bases are a match to TRBD2. V trimming: 3 bases; J trimming: 8 bases; junction bases outside the gene matches: 10. The germline V gene encodes CDR1 MNHEY and CDR2 SMNVEV (reference sequence). This CDR3 has 16 amino acids. CDR3 in DNA: TGTGCCAGCAGTTTGTGGGCTAGCGGGATTTATGGGGAGCTGTTTTTT. This encodes CASSLWASGIYGELFF.

V gene TRBV24-1 combines with J gene TRBJ2-1; D unresolved. V was pared by 5 bases and J by 0 bases, with 4 bases between. The CDR3 contains 13 residues. Per the germline V gene, CDR1 is KGHDR and CDR2 is SFDVKD. CDR3: CATSGGSYNEQFF. For the CDR3, the DNA is TGTGCCACCAGTGGAGGCTCCTACAATGAGCAGTTCTTC.

The gene calls are TRBV7-2 and TRBJ2-3; D unresolved. CDR1 SGHTA and CDR2 FQGNSA come from the germline V gene. CDR3 length equals 14 residues. V shed 5 bases and J shed 7 bases, with 16 bases lying between them. In nucleotides, the CDR3 is TGTGCCAGCAGCCCCAGCCGTCTAGGTAATACGCAGTATTTT. It translates to CASSPSRLGNTQYF.

The rearrangement links TRBV4-1 to TRBJ2-1; 11 bases are a match to TRBD2. Germline-derived CDR1 and CDR2 are MGHRA and YSYEKL. The CDR3 is made up of 18 amino acids. V shed 2 bases and J 8 bases; nucleotides not matched to a gene: 14. The CDR3 is CASSQPISLAGDGDEQFF. CDR3 DNA: TGCGCCAGCAGCCAACCCATCTCACTAGCGGGAGATGGCGATGAGCAGTTCTTC.

This clone has only one observation. The chain uses TRBV7-3 and TRBJ2-7; 8 bases are shared with TRBD1. The V segment lost 2 bases and the J segment 3 bases; nucleotides outside the gene matches: 6. The germline gives CDR1 SGHTA, CDR2 FQGTGA. The CDR3 sequence is 15 residues long. The chain's CDR3 is CASSLDRGYYYEQYF. CDR3 nucleotide sequence: TGTGCCAGCAGCTTAGACAGGGGCTACTACTACGAGCAGTACTTC. The full variable domain, its missing parts supplied by reference TRBV7-3 and TRBJ2-7, is GAGVSQTPSNKVTEKGKYVELRCDPISGHTALYWYRQSLGQGPEFLIYFQGTGAADDSGLPNDRFFAVRPEGSVSTLKIQRTERGDSAVYLCASSLDRGYYYEQYFGPGTRLTVT.

This clone occurred once. V is TRBV4-1 and J is TRBJ1-4; D might be TRBD1 (6 bases). V was shortened by 6 bases and J by 10 bases, with 21 bases between the two germline ends. Looked up from germline, CDR1 is MGHRA and CDR2 is YSYEKL. CDR3 length: 15 residues. In nucleotides, the CDR3 is TGCGCCAGCAGTTACCCCCGGGACCAAGGGGGAAAACTGTTTTTT. It encodes CASSYPRDQGGKLFF.

The V gene is TRBV18, the J gene TRBJ2-1; TRBD1 matches at 8 bases. V lost 3 bases and J lost 8; bases outside the gene matches: 0. From germline, CDR1 is KGHSH and CDR2 LQKENI. The CDR3 spans 12 residues. The DNA for the CDR3 is TGTGCCAGCTCACCGACAGGGGATGAGCAGTTCTTC. Its protein product is CASSPTGDEQFF.

This clone was found a few times. The CDR3 coding sequence is TGTGCCAGTAGTATAGACTATTGGGTAGGCGGGGTCGGTAGGTCCTACAATGAGCAGTTCTTC. Translation: CASSIDYWVGGVGRSYNEQFF. The chain uses TRBV19 and TRBJ2-1, with D possibly being TRBD2 (6 bases). The CDR3 loop spans 21 amino acids. V was pared by 0 bases and J by 1 base, with 25 bases between. Germline V gives CDR1 LNHDA, CDR2 SQIVND (reference sequence).

The chain has TRBV6-2 or TRBV6-3 and TRBJ2-7, with no clear D. The CDR3 consists of 11 residues. Germline lookup yields CDR1 MNHEY and CDR2 SVGEGT. The V end was cut by 5 bases, the J end by 5 bases, with 7 bases between. The CDR3 nucleotides are TGTGCCAGCAGTCGGGTGGACGAGCAGTACTTC. This gives the protein CASSRVDEQYF.